This passage covers 2 T cell receptor beta chains from one sample sequenced in a study of T-cell memory formation after mild COVID-19 (dated by TCRdb to the early 2020s). Libraries were built with 5' RACE. TCRdb names Illumina NovaSeq 6000 as the instrument used. TCRdb reran the public reads through fastp at Q25 and MiXCR, keeping productive beta chains. Each entry is one CDR3 protein sequence, shown with its most common DNA and genes. This sample lists under 250,000 distinct CDR3 sequences; over 9.5% were detected once. The top ten clones comprise around 3.3% of the sample. The sequenced material came from PBMCs or a T cell subset sorted from them (not recorded which). All receptors come from a man aged 18 to 29 who had mild COVID-19 (a few samples of this study predate the infection). The sample titles of this study are shuffled in the database, so cell type and time point are left out; the donor was told from shared clones.

The V gene is TRBV7-9, the J gene TRBJ1-6; D is uncertain. Germline lookup yields CDR1 SEHNR and CDR2 FQNEAQ (reference sequence). The CDR3 totals 13 residues. With 5 bases removed from V and 8 bases from J, the gap between germline ends came to 10 bases. The CDR3 loop reads CASSPQIDSPLHF. In DNA form, the CDR3 reads TGTGCCAGCAGCCCCCAGATAGATTCACCCCTCCACTTT.

This clonotype was seen more than once but under ten times. The rearrangement joins TRBV2 to TRBJ1-1; TRBD1 matches 7 bases. The CDR3 consists of 13 residues. CDR1 SNHLY and CDR2 FYNNEI come from the germline V gene. Unmatched junction bases numbered 10, after V lost 10 bases and J lost 5 bases. The CDR3 is CATTSEGATEAFF. CDR3 bases: TGTGCCACCACTTCGGAGGGGGCGACTGAAGCTTTCTTT.